These 7 T cell receptor beta chains share one sample of origin, sequenced in a study of PD-1 blockade in classical Hodgkin lymphoma. Time point: cycle 4 day 1 (C4D1), after less than 7 weeks of nivolumab. Relapse after autologous stem cell transplantation occurred in every patient, and brentuximab vedotin exposure varied. The protocol was immunoSEQ multiplex PCR, while the TCRdb copy is restricted to in-frame clones and leaves out a portion. The sample yields approximately 29,000 clones, around 79% seen once. The material was peripheral blood mononuclear cells (PBMCs), obtained before the fourth cycle of nivolumab. The receptors originated from a human donor with classical Hodgkin lymphoma.

The chain links TRBV5-4 to TRBJ1-5, with 8 bases fitting TRBD1. V shed 3 bases, J shed 7 bases, and the junction held 3 bases outside the gene matches. CDR3 length equals 13 residues. The germline V gene has CDR1 SGHNT and CDR2 YYREEE (reference sequence). As DNA, the CDR3 is TGTGCCAGCAGCTATCAGGGGGCCCAGCCCCAGCATTTT. This translates into CASSYQGAQPQHF.

The genes are TRBV6-1 and TRBJ2-3, with D possibly matching TRBD1 (6 bases). Germline V CDR1 and CDR2: MNHNS, SASEGT. V dropped 3 bases and J dropped 3 bases, with 10 bases sitting between them. This CDR3 is 14 amino acids long. The CDR3 nucleotides are TGTGCCAGCAGTGACTATACAGGGACAGATACGCAGTATTTT. This translates into CASSDYTGTDTQYF.

The V gene is TRBV6-5, the J gene TRBJ2-1; tentative D call: TRBD2 (6 bases). Germline CDR1 is MNHEY and CDR2 is SVGAGI. This CDR3 has 15 amino acids. V was trimmed by 7 bases and J by 2 bases, leaving 15 bases between them. CDR3 sequence: CASTRGFTTYNEQFF. The CDR3 nucleotides read TGTGCCAGCACCCGGGGGTTTACTACCTACAATGAGCAGTTCTTC.

V and J are TRBV7-2 and TRBJ1-3; no definite D call. Per germline, CDR1 SGHTA and CDR2 FQGNSA. V lost 1 base and J lost 11, with 18 bases in between. This CDR3 is built from 15 residues. CDR3 residues: CASSLELGGGVSIYF. CDR3 bases: TGTGCCAGCAGCTTAGAACTTGGCGGAGGAGTCTCCATATATTTT.

There are a few counts of this clone. V usage is TRBV29-1 and J usage is TRBJ2-7; D gene uncertain. The CDR3 sequence is 14 residues long. Trimming pared 0 bases from V and 0 bases from J, leaving 9 bases between. In germline, CDR1 is SQVTM, CDR2 ANQGSEA. The CDR3 region is CSVEETRSSYEQYF. The CDR3 coding sequence is TGCAGCGTTGAAGAAACCCGGTCCTCCTACGAGCAGTACTTC.

This CDR3 reads CAISAQGVDEQFF. The CDR3 coding sequence is TGTGCCATCAGTGCCCAGGGGGTCGATGAGCAGTTCTTC. The chain uses TRBV10-3 and TRBJ2-1, with 7 bases lining up with TRBD1. CDR1 is ENHRY, CDR2 SYGVKD, per germline. After removal of 4 bases from V and 8 bases from J, the junction contained 5 bases not matched to a gene. The CDR3 covers 13 residues.

The chain uses TRBV10-3 and TRBJ2-7, with 10 bases lining up with TRBD1. From germline, CDR1 is ENHRY and CDR2 SYGVKD. V lost 0 bases to trimming and J lost 3 bases; unmatched junction nucleotides: 5. The CDR3 loop spans 16 amino acids. CDR3: CAISESTGTGVYEQYF. CDR3 DNA: TGTGCCATCAGTGAGTCCACCGGGACAGGGGTCTACGAGCAGTACTTC.